The clone carrying this T cell receptor (beta chain) was counted a single time. Its antigen is unknown. This specimen comes from a study of cytomegalovirus exposure and HLA in healthy donors. Researchers ran the PCR with 60 Vbeta and 13 Jbeta primers. Produced via immunoSEQ multiplex PCR; TCRdb's table is partial and in-frame only. This sample has 310,000 or so clones, with approximately 90% found just once. Findings and caveats of the study: Analysis performed later showed TCR beta chains linked to HLA being more clonally expanded than equally common others. Reports indicate that TCR beta sequences accurately predicted the HLA-A and HLA-B alleles of most subjects.

The V segment lost 7 bases and the J segment 4 bases; nucleotides outside the gene matches: 0. This CDR3 has 11 amino acids. Germline lookup yields CDR1 SNHLY and CDR2 FYNNEI. The sample taken for sequencing was PBMCs. The V call is TRBV2, the J call TRBJ2-7, with 8 bases identical to TRBD2. This TCR came from a young woman in good health and CMV-seronegative. The CDR3 here is CASTGGYEQYF. CDR3 nucleotide sequence: TGTGCCAGCACGGGGGGGTACGAGCAGTACTTC.